This T cell receptor (beta chain) derives from a study of beta chain features in type 1 diabetes. All of the isolated RNA was reverse transcribed, so expressed TCRB transcripts were sequenced. The data were produced by immunoSEQ multiplex PCR, yet TCRdb's version contains in-frame clones alone and is incomplete. The profile shows around 340,000 clones, around 8% of them singletons. CDR1 is MNHEY and CDR2 is SVGAGI in the germline V gene. This CDR3 has 14 residues. V was pared by 5 bases and J by 3 bases, with 6 bases of the junction left unmatched. Sample: central memory CD4+ T cells from blood. This chain joins TRBV6-5 and TRBJ2-7, with 8 bases fitting TRBD2. The sequence was collected from a woman aged 18-29 years in good health. CDR3 sequence reads: CASSESGRNYEQYF. DNA of the CDR3: TGTGCCAGCAGTGAAAGCGGGAGAAACTACGAGCAGTACTTC.